Following are 23 T cell receptor beta chains from one sample sequenced in a study of T-cell reconstitution after alpha-beta-depleted transplantation in children. Preparation of the TCRbeta library involved a method that used unique molecular identifiers. Each CDR3 protein gets one entry after TCRdb re-called the PCR reads with MiXCR. The sample contains 500,000 to 750,000 distinct CDR3 sequences, over 25% of which appear only once. The material was PBMCs, obtained before TCRalphabeta/CD19-depleted stem cell transplant. These receptors came from a boy under two years old with Wiskott-Aldrich syndrome, due to receive a stem cell transplant.

The genes are TRBV6-1 and TRBJ2-6, with no clear D. This CDR3 is 14 amino acids long. With 2 bases removed from V and 6 bases from J, the gap between germline ends came to 8 bases. CDR1 MNHNS and CDR2 SASEGT come from the germline V gene. The CDR3 DNA reads as TGTGCCAGCAGTGAAATTATGAAGGCCAACGTCCTGACTTTC. Translation gives CASSEIMKANVLTF.

The rearrangement uses TRBV29-1 and TRBJ2-3, with D perhaps TRBD2 (6 bases). Germline V gene lookup returns CDR1 SQVTM and CDR2 ANQGSEA. V dropped 7 bases and J dropped 4 bases, with 12 bases sitting between them. The CDR3 has 12 amino acids. The CDR3 DNA follows: TGCAGCGCCATTTCGGGGGCAGATACGCAGTATTTT. It codes for CSAISGADTQYF.

CDR3 in DNA: TGTGCCAGCAGTTTGTCTCTACTAGCGGGAGGAATTAATGAGCAGTTCTTC. Amino acids: CASSLSLLAGGINEQFF. The chain is built from TRBV28 and TRBJ2-1; TRBD2 matches 12 bases. Germline V gives CDR1 MDHEN, CDR2 SYDVKM. The CDR3 totals 17 residues. V lost 3 bases and J lost 7; bases outside the gene matches: 10.

The genes are TRBV5-1 and TRBJ2-1, with TRBD2 matching 9 bases. Trimming removed 2 bases from V and 2 bases from J; junction bases left unmatched: 5. The CDR3 runs to 16 residues. Germline-derived CDR1 and CDR2 are SGHRS and YFSETQ. The CDR3 nucleotides are TGCGCCAGCAGCTTCATAGCGGGAGTCCCCTACAATGAGCAGTTCTTC. Its protein is CASSFIAGVPYNEQFF.

CDR3 DNA sequence: TGCAGTGCTCCCAGGGCTCCGAACACTGAAGCTTTCTTT. Protein product: CSAPRAPNTEAFF. This chain links TRBV20-1 with TRBJ1-1, with a possible D match to TRBD1 (5 bases). Germline CDR1 and CDR2: DFQATT and SNEGSKA (reference sequence). The CDR3 covers 13 residues. The ends were cut back, 5 bases at V and 1 base at J, with 11 bases in the middle.

This chain connects TRBV5-1 to TRBJ2-2, with 8 bases identical to TRBD1. The V and J ends lost 1 base and 6 bases, in that order; junction bases with no gene match: 8. The CDR3 runs to 16 residues. Germline CDR1 SGHRS, CDR2 YFSETQ. DNA of the CDR3: TGCGCCAGCAGCTTGACTCCAGGGGGCACCGCCGGGGAGCTGTTTTTT. This gives the protein CASSLTPGGTAGELFF.

This clonotype came up a few times. This rearrangement joins TRBV20-1 to TRBJ2-5; D is possibly TRBD2 (5 bases). The CDR3 runs to 14 residues. V shed 1 base and J shed 2 bases, with 11 bases lying between them. Germline values: CDR1 DFQATT, CDR2 SNEGSKA (reference sequence). CDR3 nucleotides: TGCAGTGCTAGAGGGCGGGTGGAGCAAGAGACCCAGTACTTC. Encoded protein: CSARGRVEQETQYF.

The rearrangement links TRBV7-8 to TRBJ2-7; D possibly corresponds to TRBD1 (5 bases). The CDR3 sequence is 15 residues long. Germline V gene data show CDR1 as SGHVS and CDR2 as FQNEAQ. Trimming took off 7 bases at V and 3 bases at J, with 19 bases between the two ends. The CDR3: CASTPSSDSHYEQYF. CDR3 sequence (DNA): TGTGCCAGCACCCCAAGTAGTGACAGCCACTACGAGCAGTACTTC.

The table lists this clonotype with a few counts. One junction end disagrees with the germline gene, perhaps due to a read error. The J gene is TRBJ2-1, the V gene TRBV20-1; 14 bases fit TRBD2. Germline CDR1 reads DFQATT; CDR2 reads SNEGSKA (reference sequence). The CDR3 length is 18 residues. CDR3 sequence (DNA): TGCAGTGCTAGAGGTGGACTAGCGGGAGGCTCTGCCTACAATGAGCAGTTCTTT. Residues: CSARGGLAGGSAYNEQFF.

This clonotype has more than one count but fewer than ten. The chain uses TRBV14 and TRBJ2-7; D could derive from TRBD1 or TRBD2 (5 bases each). Germline assignment: CDR1 SGHDN and CDR2 FVKESK. Trimming removed 4 bases from V and 4 bases from J, with 11 bases in between. The CDR3 is made up of 13 amino acids. The CDR3: CASSRGFGYEQYF. DNA for the CDR3: TGTGCCAGCAGCCGGGGGTTCGGATACGAGCAGTACTTC.

This clonotype came up a few times. The chain carries TRBV4-1 and TRBJ2-7; 8 bases fit TRBD2. The ends lost 0 bases at V and 7 bases at J; junction bases unmatched: 8. CDR1 MGHRA and CDR2 YSYEKL come from the germline V gene. The CDR3 loop spans 15 amino acids. CDR3 bases: TGCGCCAGCAGCCAAGACCGGGAGGGCCTAGGGGAGCAGTACTTC. Translating it yields CASSQDREGLGEQYF.

The chain joins TRBV24-1 to TRBJ2-2; D unclear. Trimming shortened V by 10 bases and J by 3 bases, and 8 bases separated the two germline ends. The CDR3 has 12 amino acids. Germline-derived CDR1 and CDR2 are KGHDR and SFDVKD. The CDR3, as DNA: TGTGCCACGCGTAAGGACACCGGGGAGCTGTTTTTT. Residues: CATRKDTGELFF.

This clonotype turned up a few times. This chain connects TRBV5-1 to TRBJ2-1; 11 bases match TRBD2. J lost 9 bases, V lost 2 bases, and 7 bases had no gene match. Per the germline V gene, CDR1 is SGHRS and CDR2 is YFSETQ. This CDR3 spans 15 amino acids. This CDR3 reads CASSFAGTSGSEQFF. The CDR3 DNA follows: TGCGCCAGCAGCTTTGCCGGGACTAGCGGCAGTGAGCAGTTCTTC.

This chain uses TRBV9 with TRBJ1-3, with D uncertain. Looked up from germline, CDR1 is SGDLS and CDR2 is YYNGEE. Trimming pared 0 bases from V and 4 bases from J, leaving 8 bases between. The CDR3 sequence is 14 residues long. The CDR3 region has the DNA TGTGCCAGCAGCGTAGCTACACGGGGAAACACCATATATTTT. Its translation is CASSVATRGNTIYF.

The J gene is TRBJ1-4, the V gene TRBV20-1; D is undetermined. This CDR3 region has 14 residues. V gave up 6 bases and J gave up 6 bases, with 17 bases separating them. Looked up from germline, CDR1 is DFQATT and CDR2 is SNEGSKA (reference sequence). The CDR3 protein is CSAPLGMGYEKLFF. The CDR3 bases are TGCAGTGCCCCCTTAGGGATGGGGTATGAAAAACTGTTTTTT.

The gene calls are TRBV15 and TRBJ2-2; no reliable D call. The V and J ends lost 0 bases and 5 bases respectively, with 10 bases between them. From germline, CDR1 is LNHNV and CDR2 YYDKDF (reference sequence). The CDR3 sequence is 15 residues long. Here the CDR3 DNA reads TGTGCCACCAGCAGAGATGAAGTAGTTACCGGGGAGCTGTTTTTT. The encoded protein is CATSRDEVVTGELFF. Supplemented by reference TRBV15 and TRBJ2-2, the full variable domain reads DAMVIQNPRYQVTQFGKPVTLSCSQTLNHNVMYWYQQKSSQAPKLLFHYYDKDFNNEADTPDNFQSRRPNTSFCFLDIRSPGLGDTAMYLCATSRDEVVTGELFFGEGSRLTVL.

The rearrangement joins TRBV5-8 to TRBJ2-1, with TRBD2 identical over 9 bases. Germline-derived CDR1 and CDR2 are SGHTS and YDEGEE. There are 15 residues in the CDR3. V gave up 2 bases and J gave up 7 bases; unmatched junction bases: 7. In DNA, the CDR3 is TGTGCCAGCAGCTTAGCGGGACTAGCCCCAAATGAGCAGTTCTTC. Amino acid sequence: CASSLAGLAPNEQFF.

V and J are TRBV6-2 or TRBV6-3 and TRBJ2-5; the D is unclear. Deletions cut 8 bases from V and 1 base from J, with 2 bases between. CDR1 and CDR2 from the germline V gene are MNHEY and SVGEGT. The CDR3 runs to 10 residues. The DNA of the CDR3 is TGTGCCAGCTTCCAAGAGACCCAGTACTTC. Protein sequence: CASFQETQYF.

The chain employs TRBV20-1 and TRBJ2-1, with D possibly matching TRBD2 (6 bases). The germline V and J ends were trimmed by 5 bases and 4 bases, with 12 bases remaining between them. Germline CDR1 is DFQATT and CDR2 is SNEGSKA (reference sequence). The CDR3 totals 13 residues. CDR3 nucleotides: TGCAGTGCTCGCCGGGACTTTTACAATGAGCAGTTCTTC. This translates into CSARRDFYNEQFF.

The rearrangement links TRBV29-1 to TRBJ1-1, with D possibly TRBD1 on 6 matching bases. The V gene lost 3 bases and the J gene lost 4 bases, with 9 bases spanning the gap. Germline V gene data show CDR1 as SQVTM and CDR2 as ANQGSEA. The CDR3 is 12 amino acids. The CDR3 region is CSVESQGTEAFF. For the CDR3, the DNA is TGCAGCGTTGAGTCACAGGGCACTGAAGCTTTCTTT.

This clonotype was seen a few times. The rearrangement joins TRBV5-1 to TRBJ2-1; D ambiguous. Germline-derived CDR1 and CDR2 are SGHRS and YFSETQ. V shed 1 base and J shed 1 base, with 9 bases lying between them. The CDR3 spans 15 residues. This CDR3 reads CASSLSLVSYNEQFF. Written as DNA, the CDR3 is TGCGCCAGCAGCTTGAGCCTAGTGTCCTACAATGAGCAGTTCTTC.

Only a few counts were recorded for this clonotype. This chain links TRBV19 with TRBJ2-2; 10 positions agree with TRBD2. CDR1 LNHDA and CDR2 SQIVND come from the germline V gene (reference sequence). There are 17 residues in the CDR3. The junction had 4 bases not matched to a gene; V was cut back by 1 base and J by 2 bases. This CDR3 is CASSIVGLATNTGELFF. CDR3 nucleotide sequence: TGTGCCAGTAGTATAGTGGGACTAGCGACTAACACCGGGGAGCTGTTTTTT. Looking up the rest from reference TRBV19 and TRBJ2-2 gives the full variable domain: DGGITQSPKYLFRKEGQNVTLSCEQNLNHDAMYWYRQDPGQGLRLIYYSQIVNDFQKGDIAEGYSVSREKKESFPLTVTSAQKNPTAFYLCASSIVGLATNTGELFFGEGSRLTVL.

V gene TRBV29-1 combines with J gene TRBJ1-2; 10 nucleotides align to TRBD1. This CDR3 is 13 amino acids long. Germline V gives CDR1 SQVTM, CDR2 ANQGSEA. J was trimmed by 4 bases and V by 7 bases; bases with no gene match: 6. The CDR3 DNA sequence: TGCAGCGCCCGGACAGGGGGAAGCTATGGCTACACCTTC. It specifies CSARTGGSYGYTF.